This T cell receptor (beta chain) was found in a study of T cell responses to AZD1222 COVID-19 vaccine. On this clone itself: Its antigen is unknown.

Repertoires were generated with immunoSEQ multiplex PCR, while TCRdb's copy carries only in-frame clones and drops some. The sample contains over 100,000 clones, approximately 90% of which appear only once. This CDR3 region has 14 residues. Germline V gene data show CDR1 as MGHRA and CDR2 as YSYEKL. V shed 0 bases and J shed 10 bases, with 16 bases lying between them. The study's findings and limits: Repertoire collection took place solely once the T cell response had peaked. Clonal diversity was possibly underestimated, and the donors were mostly white British, with more females.

The sequencing here drew on peripheral blood, taken on day 0 of AZD1222 vaccination. The receptor was isolated from an adult in good health. The V and J genes are TRBV4-1 and TRBJ2-7; maybe TRBD2 (5 bases). The CDR3 sequence: CASSQDSVTMSQYF. The CDR3 region has the DNA TGCGCCAGCAGCCAAGATAGCGTCACGATGTCACAGTACTTC.